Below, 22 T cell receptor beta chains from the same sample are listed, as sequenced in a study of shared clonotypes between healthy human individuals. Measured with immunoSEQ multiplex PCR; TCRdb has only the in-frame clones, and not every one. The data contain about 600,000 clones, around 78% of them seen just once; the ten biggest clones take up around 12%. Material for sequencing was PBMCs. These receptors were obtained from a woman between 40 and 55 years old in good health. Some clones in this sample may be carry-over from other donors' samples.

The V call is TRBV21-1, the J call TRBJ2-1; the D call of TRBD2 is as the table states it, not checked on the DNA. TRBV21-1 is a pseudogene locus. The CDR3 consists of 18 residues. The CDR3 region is CASLDGGLARSGVHEQFF. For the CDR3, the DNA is TGTGCCAGCCTCGACGGGGGACTAGCGCGATCGGGGGTCCATGAGCAGTTCTTC.

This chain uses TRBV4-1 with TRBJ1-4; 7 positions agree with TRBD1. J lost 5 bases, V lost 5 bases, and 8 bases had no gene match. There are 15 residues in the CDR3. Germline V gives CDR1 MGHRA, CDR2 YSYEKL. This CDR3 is CASSSAQGINEKLFF. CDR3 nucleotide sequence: TGCGCCAGCAGCTCAGCACAGGGGATCAATGAAAAACTGTTTTTT.

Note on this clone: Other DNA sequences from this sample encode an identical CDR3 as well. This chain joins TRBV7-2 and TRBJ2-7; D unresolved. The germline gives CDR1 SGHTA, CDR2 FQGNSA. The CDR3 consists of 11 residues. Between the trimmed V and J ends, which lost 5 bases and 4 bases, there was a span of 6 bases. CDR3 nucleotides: TGTGCCAGCAGCCCGTCTTACGAGCAGTACTTC. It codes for CASSPSYEQYF.

The CDR3, as DNA: TGTGCCTGGAGTGTACGGATATCGGGCAGGGGGCGATTTAGGACCGGGGAGCTGTTTTTT. This gives the protein CAWSVRISGRGRFRTGELFF. The chain has TRBV30 and TRBJ2-2; 8 bases line up with TRBD1. This CDR3 is 20 amino acids long. CDR1 and CDR2 (germline): GTSNPN, SVGIG (reference sequence). After removal of 0 bases from V and 5 bases from J, the junction contained 20 bases not matched to a gene.

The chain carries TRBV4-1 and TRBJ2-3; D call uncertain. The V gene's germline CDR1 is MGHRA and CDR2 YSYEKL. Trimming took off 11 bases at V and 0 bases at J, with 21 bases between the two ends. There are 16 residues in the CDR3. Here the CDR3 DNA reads TGCGCCTCCAGGCGAGTTCCTAGTGCTAGCACAGATACGCAGTATTTT. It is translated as CASRRVPSASTDTQYF.

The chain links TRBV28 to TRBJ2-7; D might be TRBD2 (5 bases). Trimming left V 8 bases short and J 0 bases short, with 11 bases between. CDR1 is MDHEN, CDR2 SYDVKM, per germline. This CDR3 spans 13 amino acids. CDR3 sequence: CASRESRSYEQYF. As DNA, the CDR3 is TGTGCCAGCCGGGAATCGCGCTCCTACGAGCAGTACTTC.

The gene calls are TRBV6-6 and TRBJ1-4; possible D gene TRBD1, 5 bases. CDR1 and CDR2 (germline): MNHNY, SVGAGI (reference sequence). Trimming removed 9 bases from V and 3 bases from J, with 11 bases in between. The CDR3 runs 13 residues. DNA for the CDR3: TGTGCCAGTTTATCAGGGTCTAATGAAAAACTGTTTTTT. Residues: CASLSGSNEKLFF.

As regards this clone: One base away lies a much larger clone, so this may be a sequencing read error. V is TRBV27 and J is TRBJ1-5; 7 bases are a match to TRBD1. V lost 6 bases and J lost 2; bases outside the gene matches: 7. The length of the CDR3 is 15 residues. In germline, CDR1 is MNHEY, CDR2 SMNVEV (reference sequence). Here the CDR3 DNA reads TGTGCCAGCAGAGGAGGACAGGTGGGCAATCAGCCCCAGCATTTT. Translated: CASRGGQVGNQPQHF.

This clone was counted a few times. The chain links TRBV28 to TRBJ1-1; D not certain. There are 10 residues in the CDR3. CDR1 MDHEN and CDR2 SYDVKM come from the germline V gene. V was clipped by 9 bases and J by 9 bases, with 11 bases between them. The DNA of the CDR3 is TGTGCCAGGTGGGAGGGAAAAGCTTTCTTT. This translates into CARWEGKAFF.

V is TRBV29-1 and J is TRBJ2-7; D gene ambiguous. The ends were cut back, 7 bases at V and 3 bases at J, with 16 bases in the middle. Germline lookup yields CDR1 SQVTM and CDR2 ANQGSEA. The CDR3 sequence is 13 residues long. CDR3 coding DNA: TGCAGCGGTGCCCTATCTAGAGACTACGAGCAGTACTTC. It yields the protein CSGALSRDYEQYF.

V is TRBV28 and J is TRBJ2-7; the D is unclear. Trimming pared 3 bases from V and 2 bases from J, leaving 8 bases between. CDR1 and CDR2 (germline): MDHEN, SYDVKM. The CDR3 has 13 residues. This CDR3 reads CASSLNGPYEQYF. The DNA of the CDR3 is TGTGCCAGCAGTTTGAACGGACCCTACGAGCAGTACTTC. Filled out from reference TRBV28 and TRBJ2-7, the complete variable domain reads DVKVTQSSRYLVKRTGEKVFLECVQDMDHENMFWYRQDPGLGLRLIYFSYDVKMKEKGDIPEGYSVSREKKERFSLILESASTNQTSMYLCASSLNGPYEQYFGPGTRLTVT.

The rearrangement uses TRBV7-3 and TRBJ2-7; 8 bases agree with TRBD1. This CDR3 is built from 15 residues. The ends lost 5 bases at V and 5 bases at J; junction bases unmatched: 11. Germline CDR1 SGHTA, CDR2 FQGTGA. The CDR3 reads CASSPYRDRPHEQYF. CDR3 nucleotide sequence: TGTGCCAGCAGCCCGTACCGGGACAGGCCACACGAGCAGTACTTC.

CDR3 nucleotide sequence: TGTGCCAGCAGCCCAAGACAGGGCATAGGCTACGAGCAGTACTTC. This sequence encodes CASSPRQGIGYEQYF. The genes are TRBV13 and TRBJ2-7; 7 positions match TRBD1. Per germline, CDR1 PRHDT and CDR2 FYEKMQ (reference sequence). This CDR3 has 15 amino acids. V gave up 5 bases and J gave up 3 bases; unmatched junction bases: 10.

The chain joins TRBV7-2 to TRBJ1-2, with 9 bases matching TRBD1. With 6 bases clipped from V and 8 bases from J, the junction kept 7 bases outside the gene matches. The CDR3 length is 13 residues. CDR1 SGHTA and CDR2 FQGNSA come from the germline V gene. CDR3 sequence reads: CASSSDRGGGYTF. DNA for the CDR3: TGTGCCAGCAGTTCGGACAGGGGCGGAGGCTACACCTTC.

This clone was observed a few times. CDR3 in DNA: TGTGCCAGCTCACCCGCACAGGGTAGGACGGACATTCAGTACTTC. This sequence encodes CASSPAQGRTDIQYF. The chain combines TRBV18 with TRBJ2-4; TRBD1 is a possible D gene (6 bases). The CDR3 is made up of 15 amino acids. V lost 3 bases and J lost 8, with 17 bases in between. The germline CDR1 and CDR2 sequences are KGHSH and LQKENI.

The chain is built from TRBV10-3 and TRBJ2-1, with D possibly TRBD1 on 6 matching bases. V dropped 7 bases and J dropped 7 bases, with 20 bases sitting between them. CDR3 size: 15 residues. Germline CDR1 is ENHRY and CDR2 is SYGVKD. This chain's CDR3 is CAIKEDSAGANEQFF. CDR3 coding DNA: TGTGCCATCAAGGAGGACAGCGCGGGCGCGAATGAGCAGTTCTTC.

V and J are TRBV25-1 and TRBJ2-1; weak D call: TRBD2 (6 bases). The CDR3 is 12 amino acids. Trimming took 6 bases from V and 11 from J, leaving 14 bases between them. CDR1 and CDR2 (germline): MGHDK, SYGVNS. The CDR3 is CASSGSRRQQFF. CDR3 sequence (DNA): TGTGCCAGCAGCGGGAGCCGTCGTCAGCAGTTCTTC.

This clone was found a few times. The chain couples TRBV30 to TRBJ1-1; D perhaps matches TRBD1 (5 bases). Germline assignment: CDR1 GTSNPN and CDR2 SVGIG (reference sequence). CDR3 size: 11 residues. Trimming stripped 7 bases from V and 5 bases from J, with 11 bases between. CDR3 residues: CAFAEGTEAFF. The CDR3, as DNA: TGTGCCTTTGCGGAGGGGACTGAAGCTTTCTTT.

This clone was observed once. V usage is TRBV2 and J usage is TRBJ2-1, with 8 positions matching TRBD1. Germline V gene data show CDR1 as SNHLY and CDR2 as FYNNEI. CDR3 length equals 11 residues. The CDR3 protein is CVGQAYNEQFF. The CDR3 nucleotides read TGTGTGGGACAGGCCTACAATGAGCAGTTCTTC.

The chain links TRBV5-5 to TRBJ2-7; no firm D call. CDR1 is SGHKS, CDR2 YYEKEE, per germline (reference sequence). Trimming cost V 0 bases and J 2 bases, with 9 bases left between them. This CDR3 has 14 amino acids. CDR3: CASSLDLSTYEQYF. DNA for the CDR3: TGTGCCAGCAGCTTGGACCTAAGTACCTACGAGCAGTACTTC.

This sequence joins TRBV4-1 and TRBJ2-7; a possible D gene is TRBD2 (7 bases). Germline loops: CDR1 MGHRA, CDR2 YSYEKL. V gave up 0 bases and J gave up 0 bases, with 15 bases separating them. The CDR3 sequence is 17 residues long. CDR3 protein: CASSQDPAGASSYEQYF. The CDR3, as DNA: TGCGCCAGCAGCCAAGATCCCGCGGGGGCCAGCTCCTACGAGCAGTACTTC.

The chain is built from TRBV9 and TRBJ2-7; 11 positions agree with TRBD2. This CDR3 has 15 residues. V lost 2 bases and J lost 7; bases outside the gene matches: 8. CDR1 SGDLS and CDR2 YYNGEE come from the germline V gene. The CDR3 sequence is CASSVSGRALEEQYF. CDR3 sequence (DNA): TGTGCCAGCAGCGTTAGCGGGAGGGCCCTGGAGGAGCAGTACTTC.